Sequencing of this T cell receptor (beta chain) was carried out in a study of a mutant IDH1 vaccine in newly diagnosed glioma. Data came from immunoSEQ multiplex PCR; TCRdb stores just in-frame clones and leaves some out. The sample lists over 30,000 clones; approximately 87% were seen once. A note on this clone: What it binds is unknown.

As to time point: week 47, end of study. In every dose of vaccine, 300 ug of mutant IDH1 20-mer peptide was given alongside topical imiquimod. This clonotype was sampled from a woman in her 30s with glioma. The source material was PBMCs, sampled from a glioma patient whose treatment included an IDH1 peptide vaccine.

The CDR3, as DNA: TGTGCCAGCAGTGAAAACTTTAATCAGCCCCAGCATTTT. It is translated as CASSENFNQPQHF. The chain combines TRBV6-1 with TRBJ1-5; D is uncertain. The V gene's germline CDR1 is MNHNS and CDR2 SASEGT. The ends were cut back, 2 bases at V and 4 bases at J, with 6 bases in the middle. There are 13 residues in the CDR3.